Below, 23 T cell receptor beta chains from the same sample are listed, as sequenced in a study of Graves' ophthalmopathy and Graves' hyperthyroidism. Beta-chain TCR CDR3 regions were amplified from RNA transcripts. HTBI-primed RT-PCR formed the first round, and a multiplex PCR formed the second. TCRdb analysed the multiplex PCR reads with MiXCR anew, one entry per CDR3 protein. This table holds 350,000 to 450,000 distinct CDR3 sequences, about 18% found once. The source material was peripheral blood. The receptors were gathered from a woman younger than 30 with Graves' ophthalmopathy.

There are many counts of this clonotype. For the CDR3, the DNA is TGTGCCTGGAGTTCTCCGAGGGAAGCTTTCTTT. Translating it yields CAWSSPREAFF. The chain joins TRBV30 to TRBJ1-1; D not resolved. The germline V gene has CDR1 GTSNPN and CDR2 SVGIG (reference sequence). The CDR3 has 11 amino acids. The V end lost 2 bases, the J end lost 8 bases, and 9 bases lay between the germline ends.

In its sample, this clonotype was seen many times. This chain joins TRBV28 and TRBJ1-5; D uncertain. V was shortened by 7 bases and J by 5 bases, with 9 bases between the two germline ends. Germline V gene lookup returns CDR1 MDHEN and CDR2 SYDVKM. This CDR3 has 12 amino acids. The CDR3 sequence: CASTLSDQPQHF. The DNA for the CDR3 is TGTGCCAGCACTCTTTCGGATCAGCCCCAGCATTTT.

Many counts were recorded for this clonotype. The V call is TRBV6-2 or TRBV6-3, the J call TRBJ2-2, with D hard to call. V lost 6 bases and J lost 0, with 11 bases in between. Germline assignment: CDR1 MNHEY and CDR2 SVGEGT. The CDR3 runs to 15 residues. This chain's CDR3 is CASRQRFPNTGELFF. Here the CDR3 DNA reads TGTGCCAGCAGGCAGCGATTTCCGAACACCGGGGAGCTGTTTTTT.

CDR3 coding DNA: TGCAGCGTACCCGAGGGACTAGGCCGGGAGACCCAGTACTTC. Protein sequence: CSVPEGLGRETQYF. V gene TRBV29-1 combines with J gene TRBJ2-5; 8 bases map to TRBD2. The V segment lost 6 bases and the J segment 5 bases; nucleotides outside the gene matches: 11. Looked up from germline, CDR1 is SQVTM and CDR2 is ANQGSEA. The CDR3 sequence is 14 residues long.

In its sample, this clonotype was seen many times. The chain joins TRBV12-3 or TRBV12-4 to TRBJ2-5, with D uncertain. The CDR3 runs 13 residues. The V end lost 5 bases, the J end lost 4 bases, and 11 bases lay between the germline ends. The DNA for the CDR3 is TGTGCCAGCAGTGGCCGGGCAGGAGAGACCCAGTACTTC. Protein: CASSGRAGETQYF.

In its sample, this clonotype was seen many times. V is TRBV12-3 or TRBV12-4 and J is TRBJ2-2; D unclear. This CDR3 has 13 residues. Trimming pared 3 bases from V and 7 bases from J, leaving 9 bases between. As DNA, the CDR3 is TGTGCCAGCAGTTTGTTGGGTGGCGGGGAGCTGTTTTTT. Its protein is CASSLLGGGELFF.

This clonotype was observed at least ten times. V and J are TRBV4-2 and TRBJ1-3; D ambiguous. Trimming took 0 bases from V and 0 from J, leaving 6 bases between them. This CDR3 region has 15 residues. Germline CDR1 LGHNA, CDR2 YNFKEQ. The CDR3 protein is CASSQDFRSGNTIYF. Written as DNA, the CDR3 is TGTGCCAGCAGCCAAGATTTCCGCTCTGGAAACACCATATATTTT.

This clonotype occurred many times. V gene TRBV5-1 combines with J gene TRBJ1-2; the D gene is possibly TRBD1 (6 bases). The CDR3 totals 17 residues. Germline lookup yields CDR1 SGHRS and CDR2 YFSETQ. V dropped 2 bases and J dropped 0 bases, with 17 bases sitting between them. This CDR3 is CASSFTGMPEANYGYTF. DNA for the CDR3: TGCGCCAGCAGCTTTACAGGGATGCCGGAAGCTAACTATGGCTACACCTTC.

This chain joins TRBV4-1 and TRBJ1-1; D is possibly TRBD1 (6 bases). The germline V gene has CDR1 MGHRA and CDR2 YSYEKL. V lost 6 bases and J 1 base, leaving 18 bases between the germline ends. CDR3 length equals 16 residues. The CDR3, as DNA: TGCGCCAGCAGACCCGGAGGGACACCTGAGAACACTGAAGCTTTCTTT. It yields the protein CASRPGGTPENTEAFF.

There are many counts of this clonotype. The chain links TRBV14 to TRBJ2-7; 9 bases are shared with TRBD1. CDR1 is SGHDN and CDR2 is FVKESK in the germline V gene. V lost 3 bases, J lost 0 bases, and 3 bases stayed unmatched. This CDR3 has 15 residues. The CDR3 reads CASSHWDRDSYEQYF. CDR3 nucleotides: TGTGCCAGCAGCCATTGGGACAGGGACTCCTACGAGCAGTACTTC. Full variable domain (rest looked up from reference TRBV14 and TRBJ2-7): EAGVTQFPSHSVIEKGQTVTLRCDPISGHDNLYWYRRVMGKEIKFLLHFVKESKQDESGMPNNRFLAERTGGTYSTLKVQPAELEDSGVYFCASSHWDRDSYEQYFGPGTRLTVT.

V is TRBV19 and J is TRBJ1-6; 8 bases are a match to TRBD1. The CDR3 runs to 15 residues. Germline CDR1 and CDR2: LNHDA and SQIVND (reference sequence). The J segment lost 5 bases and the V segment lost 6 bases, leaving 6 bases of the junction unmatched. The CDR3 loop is CASRWGTGDNSPLHF. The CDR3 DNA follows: TGTGCCAGTAGGTGGGGGACAGGCGATAATTCACCCCTCCACTTT.

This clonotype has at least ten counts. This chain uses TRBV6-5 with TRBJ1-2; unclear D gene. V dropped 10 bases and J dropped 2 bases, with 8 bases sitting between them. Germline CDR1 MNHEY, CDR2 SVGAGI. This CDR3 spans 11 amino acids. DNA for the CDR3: TGTGCCACCCCGGCGAACTATGGCTACACCTTC. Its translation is CATPANYGYTF.

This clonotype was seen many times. CDR3 coding DNA: TGCGCCAGCAGCCGAGGGACAGGGGCCCACTACGAGCAGTACTTC. It translates to CASSRGTGAHYEQYF. The chain has TRBV5-1 and TRBJ2-7, with 10 bases that match TRBD1. CDR3 size: 15 residues. Trimming cost V 4 bases and J 3 bases; bases outside gene matches: 7. Germline assignment: CDR1 SGHRS and CDR2 YFSETQ.

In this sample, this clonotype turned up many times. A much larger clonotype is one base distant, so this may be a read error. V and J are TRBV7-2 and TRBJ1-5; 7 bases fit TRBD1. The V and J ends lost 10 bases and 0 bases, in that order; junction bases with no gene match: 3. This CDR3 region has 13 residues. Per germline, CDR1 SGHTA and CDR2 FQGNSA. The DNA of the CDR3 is TGTGCCACCCGACAGGGTAGCAATCAGCCCCAGCATTTT. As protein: CATRQGSNQPQHF.

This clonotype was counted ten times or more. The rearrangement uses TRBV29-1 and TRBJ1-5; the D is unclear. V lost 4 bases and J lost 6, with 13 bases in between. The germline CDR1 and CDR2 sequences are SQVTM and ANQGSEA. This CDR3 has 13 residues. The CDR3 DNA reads TGCAGCGTTGGGGCGACCCGGGGTCAGCCCCAGCATTTT. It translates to CSVGATRGQPQHF. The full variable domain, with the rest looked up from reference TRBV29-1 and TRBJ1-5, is SAVISQKPSRDICQRGTSLTIQCQVDSQVTMMFWYRQQPGQSLTLIATANQGSEATYESGFVIDKFPISRPNLTFSTLTVSNMSPEDSSIYLCSVGATRGQPQHFGDGTRLSIL.

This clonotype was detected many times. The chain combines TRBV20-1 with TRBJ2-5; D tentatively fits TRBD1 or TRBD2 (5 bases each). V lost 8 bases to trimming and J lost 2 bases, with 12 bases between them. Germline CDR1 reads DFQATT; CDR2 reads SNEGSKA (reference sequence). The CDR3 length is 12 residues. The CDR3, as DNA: TGCAGTCCGGGACGGCCACAAGAGACCCAGTACTTC. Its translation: CSPGRPQETQYF.

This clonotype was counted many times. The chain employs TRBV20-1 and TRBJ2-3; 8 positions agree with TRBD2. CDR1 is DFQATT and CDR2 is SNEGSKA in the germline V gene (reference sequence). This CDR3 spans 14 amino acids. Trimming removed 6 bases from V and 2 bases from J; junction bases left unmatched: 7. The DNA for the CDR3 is TGCAGTGCGACGGGACTAGGTGTCACAGATACGCAGTATTTT. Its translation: CSATGLGVTDTQYF.

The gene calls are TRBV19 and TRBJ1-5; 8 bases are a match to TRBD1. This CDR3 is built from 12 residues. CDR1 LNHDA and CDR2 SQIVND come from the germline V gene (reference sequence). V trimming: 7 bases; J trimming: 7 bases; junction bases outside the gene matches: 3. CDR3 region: CASTGGWQPQHF. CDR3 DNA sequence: TGTGCCAGTACAGGGGGCTGGCAGCCCCAGCATTTT.

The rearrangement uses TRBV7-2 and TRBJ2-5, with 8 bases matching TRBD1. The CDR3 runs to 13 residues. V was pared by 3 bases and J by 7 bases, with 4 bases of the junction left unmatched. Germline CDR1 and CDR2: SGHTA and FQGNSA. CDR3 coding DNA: TGTGCCAGCAGCTTCCCCGGGACAGGGACCCAGTACTTC. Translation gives CASSFPGTGTQYF.

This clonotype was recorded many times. The DNA for the CDR3 is TGTGCCTGGAGTGCGGGGCTCGGGGACTACGAGCAGTACTTC. Translation gives CAWSAGLGDYEQYF. The chain employs TRBV30 and TRBJ2-7; TRBD1 or TRBD2 may be the D gene (5 bases each). With 1 base removed from V and 3 bases from J, the gap between germline ends came to 13 bases. Germline V gene data show CDR1 as GTSNPN and CDR2 as SVGIG (reference sequence). This CDR3 comprises 14 residues.

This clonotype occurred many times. The DNA for the CDR3 is TGTGCCAGCAGCCGTCCGGGAGGGAGGGATTCACCCCTCCACTTT. Residues: CASSRPGGRDSPLHF. This chain uses TRBV7-2 with TRBJ1-6; D ambiguous. The CDR3 runs 15 residues. Germline CDR1 SGHTA, CDR2 FQGNSA. Trimming shortened V by 5 bases and J by 8 bases, and 16 bases separated the two germline ends. The whole variable domain, filled in from reference TRBV7-2 and TRBJ1-6, reads GAGVSQSPSNKVTEKGKDVELRCDPISGHTALYWYRQSLGQGLEFLIYFQGNSAPDKSGLPSDRFSAERTGGSVSTLTIQRTQQEDSAVYLCASSRPGGRDSPLHFGNGTRLTVT.

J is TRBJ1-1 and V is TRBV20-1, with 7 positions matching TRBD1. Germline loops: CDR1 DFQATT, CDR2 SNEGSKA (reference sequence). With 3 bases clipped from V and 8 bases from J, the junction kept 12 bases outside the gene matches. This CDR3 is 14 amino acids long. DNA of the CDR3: TGCAGTGCTAGGGGAGGACAGGAGGCTGTGGAAGCTTTCTTT. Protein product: CSARGGQEAVEAFF.

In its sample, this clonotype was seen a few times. CDR3 in DNA: TGTGCCAGCCCTTACGCCCAGGGGAGCCCTGGTGTTGGGGAGCAGTACTTC. Translated: CASPYAQGSPGVGEQYF. V is TRBV6-2 or TRBV6-3 and J is TRBJ2-7; D perhaps matches TRBD1 (6 bases). Germline V gene sequence: CDR1 MNHEY, CDR2 SVGEGT. Trimming pared 8 bases from V and 7 bases from J, leaving 30 bases between. The CDR3 is 17 amino acids.